This TCR beta chain is drawn from a study of sequential checkpoint blockade in melanoma (dated by TCRdb to between 2019 and 2020). Broadly, across the study: Patients were randomized 1:1 to first-line nivolumab followed by ipilimumab (arm A) or ipilimumab followed by nivolumab (arm B). Maintenance nivolumab came after each of the two trial sequences. DNA from roughly 83 melanoma tumor samples collected before treatment underwent TCRbeta immunosequencing. Matched tumor biopsies were taken from around 20 patients before treatment and at week 13, after single-agent nivolumab (arm A) or ipilimumab (arm B). Roughly 84% of the matched pre- and post-treatment tumor biopsy pairs came from the same lesion.

Judged by its sample share, this clone qualifies as medium-sized (0.01 to 0.1%). Its antigen specificity is not known. No base-level quality is on record; no much larger clone is a single base apart. Reading the germline V gene gives CDR1 MNHGY and CDR2 SAAAGT. V gives up 6 bases and J gives up 5 bases, and the segment between their germline ends measures 12 bases. The cysteine opens and the phenylalanine closes a CDR3 of 13 amino acids. Only the CDR3 region is kept as DNA, spanning 39 bases read in frame from base 1. In the paper's terms, the treatment or condition label means: randomized to nivolumab then ipilimumab (arm A) or the reverse (arm B). Prior DNA-damaging chemotherapy had not been received by any trial patient. CheckMate 064, a randomized, open-label phase II trial of sequential checkpoint blockade, was the source of the samples, all of which came from patients with melanoma. Tumor TCR sequencing used genomic DNA from formalin-fixed paraffin-embedded (FFPE) tissue samples.

What the research found in general, with its limitations: Within-arm analyses of tumor T-cell fraction were limited by small sample sizes and reduced statistical power. Tumor T-cell fraction and clonality were found to correlate with PD-L1 staining and CD8+ T-cell counts but not with mutational load. In the nivolumab-first arm (arm A), pretreatment tumor TIL clonality was associated with response (P = .04). Patients with increases in tumor T-cell fraction and clonality by week 13 were approximately 30 times more likely to achieve clinical benefit. The model for predicting response that combines TCR metrics with mutation burden needs to be validated in larger, independent patient cohorts.

The immunoSEQ Assay was used to immunosequence TCRbeta CDR3 regions from genomic DNA. Genomic DNA was amplified by bias-controlled multiplex PCR before high-throughput sequencing. For the original study's pipeline: To quantify the absolute abundance of each unique TCRbeta CDR3 region, the sequences were collapsed and filtered. Clonality, defined as 1 minus Pielou's evenness, was calculated using only productive rearrangements. To compute tumor T-cell fraction, TCRbeta template counts were normalized to usable DNA, with usable DNA estimated from several housekeeping genes. A previously published method was used to identify clones with significantly greater frequencies in on-treatment samples than in baseline samples. TCRdb carries this immuneACCESS record with in-frame sequences only. Its versions omit some clonotypes, under half of them owing to an unresolved V gene in the studies checked, with the rest unexplained. V, J and clone size are those of that table, while D and trimming were read from the DNA. Within this sample are several thousand clones, with about 25% of them counted one time only. Clones ranked in the top ten supply almost 10% of the sample.

The chain is made from TRBV6-8 and TRBJ2-3; D gene: possibly TRBD2, on 6 matching bases. The receptor's source is a human donor with melanoma. The sequencing here drew on tumor tissue (inferred from file names), taken from a patient given nivolumab and ipilimumab in sequence. The DNA sequence reads TGTGCCAGCAGCTCCGGGACTTTAGATACGCAGTATTTT. Translation gives CASSSGTLDTQYF.